This T cell receptor beta chain was identified in a study of cytomegalovirus exposure and HLA in healthy donors. Points from the study as a whole: 150 to 200 TCR beta chains were listed as cytomegalovirus-associated. Most TCR sequences were rare, but some public TCRs occurred in many donors.

In the case of this clone: What it binds is unknown.

Using immunoSEQ multiplex PCR, the repertoire was profiled, and TCRdb retains in-frame clones only, with some absent. Here the sample spans around 400,000 clones, 86% being singletons. Trimming stripped 6 bases from V and 1 base from J, with 6 bases between. CDR1 and CDR2 (germline): ENHRY, SYGVKD. This CDR3 region has 13 residues. The donors belonged to the roughly 110-subject validation cohort, separate from the roughly 650-subject first cohort. Material: PBMCs. This TCR was recovered from a woman aged 18 to 35 in good health and CMV-seronegative. The rearrangement uses TRBV10-3 and TRBJ2-2, with D maybe TRBD1 (5 bases). CDR3 DNA: TGTGCCATCAGAGACAGGAACACCGGGGAGCTGTTTTTT. Protein sequence: CAIRDRNTGELFF.